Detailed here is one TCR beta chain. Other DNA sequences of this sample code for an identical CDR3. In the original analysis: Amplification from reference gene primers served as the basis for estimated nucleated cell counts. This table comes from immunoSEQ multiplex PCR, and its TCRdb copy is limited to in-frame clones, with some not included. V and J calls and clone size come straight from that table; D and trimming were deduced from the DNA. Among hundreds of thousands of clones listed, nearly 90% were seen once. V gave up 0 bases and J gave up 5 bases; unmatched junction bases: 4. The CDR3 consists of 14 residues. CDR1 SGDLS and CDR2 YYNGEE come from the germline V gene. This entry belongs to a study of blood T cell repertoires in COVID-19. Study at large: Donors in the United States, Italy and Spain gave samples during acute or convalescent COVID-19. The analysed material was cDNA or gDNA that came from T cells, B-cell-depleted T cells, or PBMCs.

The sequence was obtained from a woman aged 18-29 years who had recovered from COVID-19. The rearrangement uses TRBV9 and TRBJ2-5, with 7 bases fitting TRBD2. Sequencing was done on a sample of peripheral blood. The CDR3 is CASSVGGGGETQYF. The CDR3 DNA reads TGTGCCAGCAGCGTAGGCGGGGGTGGCGAGACCCAGTACTTC.